This is a list of T cell receptor beta chains from one sample in a study of tumor and adjacent non-tumor tissue in lung cancer. TCRdb used MiXCR to reprocess the multiplex PCR reads, holding one entry per CDR3 protein. The profile shows approximately 53,000 distinct CDR3 sequences, around two thirds of them singletons. Sample: distant non-tumor lung tissue. Receptors originate from a woman aged 60-70 years with non-small cell lung cancer. CDR3s include the opening cysteine and the closing phenylalanine or tryptophan. D genes are given only for firm matches. Rows give clone size only sometimes, using once, few, many, or a class for an expanded clone.

. TRBJ1-1 . TRBV11-2 CASSTTQSTEAFF TGTGCCAGCAGCACGACCCAGAGCACTGAAGCTTTCTTT
. TRBJ1-1 . TRBV10-1 CASMSEIGTEAFF TGCGCCAGCATGTCCGAAATCGGAACTGAAGCTTTCTTT
. TRBJ2-5 . TRBV6-2/TRBV6-3 CSSSRSPYTGRMGQETQYF TGTTCCAGCAGCCGATCTCCTTATACGGGGCGCATGGGGCAAGAGACCCAGTACTTC
. TRBJ2-2 . TRBV11-3 CANSPGIGVTGELFF TGTGCCAACAGCCCCGGGATAGGGGTCACCGGAGAGCTGTTTTTT
. TRBJ2-2 . TRBV28 CASTKGGADTVELLF TGTGCCAGCACTAAGGGGGGAGCGGACACCGTGGAGCTGCTTTTT
. TRBJ2-3 few TRBV5-1 CACSLAPESTDTQYF TGCGCCTGCAGCTTAGCCCCGGAGAGCACAGATACGCAGTATTTT
TRBD2 TRBJ2-7 . TRBV4-3 CASSLRLAGTYERYF TGCGCCAGCAGCCTGCGACTAGCGGGGACCTACGAGCGGTACTTC
. TRBJ1-2 . TRBV12-3/TRBV12-4 CASSRLGTSANYGYAF TGTGCCAGCAGTCGATTGGGGACCAGTGCTAACTATGGCTATGCCTTC
. TRBJ2-3 once TRBV11-2 CSSCLNPGSDTQYF TGCTCCAGCTGCTTAAATCCGGGGTCAGATACGCAGTATTTT
. TRBJ1-5 once TRBV12-3/TRBV12-4 CANSFQVSSNQAQHF TGTGCCAACAGTTTTCAGGTTTCCAGCAATCAGGCCCAGCATTTT
. TRBJ1-1 few TRBV4-3 CVSSQADRNTEAFF TGCGTCAGCAGCCAAGCAGACAGGAACACTGAAGCTTTCTTT
. TRBJ1-5 . TRBV29-1 CSVAGRVSNQPQLF TGCAGCGTTGCGGGACGGGTAAGCAATCAGCCCCAGCTTTTT
. TRBJ2-1 . TRBV7-2 CASSLSPGREQFF TGTGCCAGCAGCTTAAGTCCGGGAAGGGAGCAGTTCTTC
. TRBJ1-4 medium-sized TRBV6-6 CASSFPTGGEKLFF TGTGCCAGCAGTTTCCCCACAGGAGGAGAAAAACTGTTTTTT
. TRBJ2-1 once TRBV6-2/TRBV6-3 CASSPQSSYNEQFF TGTGCGAGCAGCCCCCAAAGCTCCTACAATGAGCAGTTCTTC
. TRBJ2-1 . TRBV4-3 CASSPRTQYAYREQFF TGCGCCAGCAGCCCTAGGACTCAATACGCCTACCGTGAGCAGTTCTTC
TRBD2 TRBJ2-3 . TRBV4-3 CASSQGRGVTDTQYF TGTGCAAGCAGCCAGGGACGGGGGGTAACAGATACACAGTATTTT
. TRBJ1-6 many TRBV6-5 CASRDPNFGEYSPLHF TGTGCCAGCAGAGACCCAAACTTCGGGGAGTATTCACCCCTCCACTTT
TRBD2 TRBJ2-1 many TRBV5-8 CASRPTSGDSYNEQFF TGTGCCAGCAGGCCCACTAGCGGGGATTCCTACAATGAGCAGTTCTTC
. TRBJ1-2 . TRBV4-3 CASSQTPGTWKYGYIF TGCGCCAGCAGCCAAACCCCCGGGACATGGAAGTATGGCTACATCTTC
. TRBJ2-3 . TRBV29-1 CSVRTFGRTQYF TGCAGCGTTAGAACGTTTGGGAGGACGCAGTATTTT
. TRBJ2-5 . TRBV5-1 CARSLQGGGETQYF TGCGCCAGAAGCTTGCAGGGTGGCGGAGAGACCCAGTACTTC
. TRBJ2-5 many TRBV12-3/TRBV12-4 CVSTWGGHETQYF TGTGTCAGCACCTGGGGGGGGCACGAGACCCAGTACTTC
. TRBJ2-2 . TRBV4-2 CASSQAARESTGELFF TGTGCCAGCAGCCAAGCGGCACGGGAGAGCACCGGGGAGCTGTTTTTT
TRBD1 TRBJ1-1 . TRBV4-3 CASSPRKTGYGIEAIF TGCGCAAGCAGCCCACGAAAGACAGGGTATGGCATTGAAGCTATCTTT
TRBD1 TRBJ1-6 once TRBV4-2 CASCPQGQLNSPLHF TGTGCCAGCTGCCCCCAGGGACAGCTTAATTCACCTCTCCACTTT
. TRBJ1-5 . TRBV12-3/TRBV12-4 CDSSLPGHPQHF TGTGACAGCAGTTTACCGGGGCATCCCCAGCATTTT
. TRBJ2-3 . TRBV29-1 CSVVGKAPADTQYF TGCAGCGTGGTCGGGAAAGCCCCCGCAGATACGCAGTATTTT
. TRBJ1-1 once TRBV4-3 CVSSQDSAGEAFF TGTGTCAGCAGCCAAGATTCTGCAGGGGAGGCTTTCTTT
. TRBJ1-4 many TRBV7-8 CASSRERGAGTNEKLFF TGTGCCAGCAGCCGGGAAAGGGGGGCCGGAACTAATGAAAAACTGTTTTTT
TRBD2 TRBJ2-1 . TRBV18 CASSEGRTSNEQFF TGTGCCAGCTCAGAAGGGCGGACTAGCAATGAGCAGTTCTTC
. TRBJ2-7 . TRBV4-2 CASSQEASYEQYF TGTGCCAGCAGCCAAGAGGCCAGCTACGAGCAGTACTTC
. TRBJ1-5 many TRBV5-5 CASSLKFRPAASGGNQPQHF TGTGCCAGCAGCTTGAAATTTAGGCCCGCGGCATCTGGCGGCAATCAGCCCCAGCATTTT
. TRBJ1-5 . TRBV12-3/TRBV12-4 CANSLGIGVGNQPQHF TGTGCCAACAGCCTAGGGATAGGGGTGGGCAATCAGCCCCAGCATTTT
TRBD1 TRBJ2-2 once TRBV6-2/TRBV6-3 CASRAWDRNLNTGEMFF TGTGCCAGCAGAGCCTGGGACAGAAACTTGAACACCGGGGAGATGTTTTTT
. TRBJ1-6 medium-sized TRBV30 CACRGDYNSPLHF TGTGCCTGCCGCGGGGACTATAATTCACCCCTCCACTTT
. TRBJ1-1 . TRBV6-2/TRBV6-3 CASSPYSLTEAFF TGTGCCAGCAGTCCGTACAGTCTCACTGAAGCTTTCTTT